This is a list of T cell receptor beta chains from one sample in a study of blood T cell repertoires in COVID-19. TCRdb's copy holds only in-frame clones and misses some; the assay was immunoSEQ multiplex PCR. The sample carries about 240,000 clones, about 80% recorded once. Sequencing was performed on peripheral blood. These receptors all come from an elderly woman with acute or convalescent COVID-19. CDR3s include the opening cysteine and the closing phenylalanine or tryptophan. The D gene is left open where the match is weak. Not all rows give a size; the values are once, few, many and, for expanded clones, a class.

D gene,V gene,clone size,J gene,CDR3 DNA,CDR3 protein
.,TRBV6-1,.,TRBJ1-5,TGTGCCAGCAGTGACCAACAGTTGCCAAATCAGCCCCAGCATTTT,CASSDQQLPNQPQHF
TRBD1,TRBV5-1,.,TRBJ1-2,TGCGCCAGCAGCTTGGGCGGACAGGGAGGCGGCTACACCTTC,CASSLGGQGGGYTF
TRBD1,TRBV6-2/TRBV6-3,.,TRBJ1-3,TGTGCCAGCAGTTACTCGACAGGGGGATTTGGAAACACCATATATTTT,CASSYSTGGFGNTIYF
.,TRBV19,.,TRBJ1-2,TGTGCCAGTAGTGAAGCGGACAGAGCATCGGTCTATGGCTACACCTTC,CASSEADRASVYGYTF
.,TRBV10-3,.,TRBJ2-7,TGTGCCATCAATTCGGGGGGCGACGAGCAGTACTTC,CAINSGGDEQYF
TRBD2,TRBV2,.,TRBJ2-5,TGTGCCAGCATGCGGGGGGAAAAGAAGACCCAGTACTTC,CASMRGEKKTQYF
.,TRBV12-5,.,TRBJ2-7,TGTGCTAGTGGTTTTGGAGAGCCCTACGATGAGCAGTACTTC,CASGFGEPYDEQYF
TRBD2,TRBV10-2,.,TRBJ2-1,TGCGCCAGCAGTGAAATAGCGGGAACCCGGCTCTACAATGAGCAGTTCTTC,CASSEIAGTRLYNEQFF
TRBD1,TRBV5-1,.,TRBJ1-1,TGCGCCAGCAGCTTGGGACAGGGGGCGTTCGACTCTGAAGCTTTCTTT,CASSLGQGAFDSEAFF
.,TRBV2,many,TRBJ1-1,TGTGCCAGCAGTGCTGAGAGGGTGGGCACTGAAGCTTTCTTT,CASSAERVGTEAFF
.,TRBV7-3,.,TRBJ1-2,TGTGCCAGCAGCTTAACGTGGGCCAGGTCCATCTATGGCTACACCTTC,CASSLTWARSIYGYTF
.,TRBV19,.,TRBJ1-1,TGTGCCAGTAGTATAGTATCTGGTGTTGAGGGGGATAAGAACACTGAAGCTTTCTTT,CASSIVSGVEGDKNTEAFF
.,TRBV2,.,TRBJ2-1,TGTGCCAGCAGTGAACAGGGGAATAATGAGCAGTTCTTC,CASSEQGNNEQFF
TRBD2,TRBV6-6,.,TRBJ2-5,TGTGCCAGCAGTTACCCCCAGCGGGGGGGTGGGACCCAGTACTTC,CASSYPQRGGGTQYF
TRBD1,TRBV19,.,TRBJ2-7,TGTGCCAGTAGTATGCAGGCAGGGGGCTTCTACGAGCAGTACTTC,CASSMQAGGFYEQYF
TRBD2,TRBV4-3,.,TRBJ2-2,TGCGCCAGCAGCCAAGATGTAGCGGGGGGGCCTAGGACCGGGGAGCTGTTTTTT,CASSQDVAGGPRTGELFF
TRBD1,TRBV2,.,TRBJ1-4,TGTGCCAGCAGCGCTCCCGGGACAGGGGAAGAAAAACTGTTTTTT,CASSAPGTGEEKLFF
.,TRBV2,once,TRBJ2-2,TGTGCCAGCAGTGAGTCAGGGATGAACACCGGGGAGCTGTTTTTT,CASSESGMNTGELFF
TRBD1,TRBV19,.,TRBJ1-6,TGTGCAGCGGGGAGACAGGGGATGGACTCACCCCTCCACTTT,CAAGRQGMDSPLHF
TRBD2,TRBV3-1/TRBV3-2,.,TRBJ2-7,TGTGCCAGCAGCCAACTAGCGGGAGGTTACGAGCAGTACTTC,CASSQLAGGYEQYF
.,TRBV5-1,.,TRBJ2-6,TGCGCCAGCAGCTTCGGTGGGGCCAACGTCCTGACTTTC,CASSFGGANVLTF
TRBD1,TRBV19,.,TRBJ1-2,TGTGCCAGCACCAAACAGGGGCTAGGGGACTATGGCTACACCTTC,CASTKQGLGDYGYTF
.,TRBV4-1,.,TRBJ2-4,TGCGCCAGCAGCCAAGAGGGCCACGGACGGGGGGCCCAAAACATTCAGTACTTC,CASSQEGHGRGAQNIQYF
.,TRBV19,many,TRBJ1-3,TGTGCCAGTAGTTTTATCCAGGGGACACACTCTGGAAACACCATATATTTT,CASSFIQGTHSGNTIYF
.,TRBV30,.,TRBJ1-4,TGTGCCTGGAGTCCAACAACCGACAGGAGAAAACTGTTTTTT,CAWSPTTDRRKLFF
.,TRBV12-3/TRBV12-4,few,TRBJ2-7,TGTGCCAGCAGGGTTGGGCAGGCCGAGCAGTACTTC,CASRVGQAEQYF
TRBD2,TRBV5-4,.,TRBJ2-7,TGTGCCAGCAGCTGGGCGGCGGGGGGTCTCGACGAGCAGTACTTC,CASSWAAGGLDEQYF
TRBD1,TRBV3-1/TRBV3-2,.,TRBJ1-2,TGTGCCAGCAGCCACTCAGACAGGGGGGCTTCGAACGGCTACACCTTC,CASSHSDRGASNGYTF
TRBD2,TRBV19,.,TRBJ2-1,TGTGCCAGTAGATGGACTAGCGGAGATATTACAATGTCGCAGTTCTTC,CASRWTSGDITMSQFF
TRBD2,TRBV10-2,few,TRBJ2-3,TGCGCCAGCACACCGGGCCTCTTTCGAGAGGGGACTAGCGGGACTGCCGCGGCAGATACGCAGTATTTT,CASTPGLFREGTSGTAAADTQYF
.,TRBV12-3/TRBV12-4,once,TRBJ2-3,TGTGCCAGCAGAGAGTCTAGCACAGATACGCAGTATTTT,CASRESSTDTQYF
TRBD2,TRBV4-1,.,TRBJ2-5,TGCGCCAGCAGCCAAGAGGGTATCGTGGGCGGGAGGGGAGAGACCCAGTACTTC,CASSQEGIVGGRGETQYF
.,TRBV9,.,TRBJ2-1,TGTGCCAGCAGCGTAGCTGGCGGGGGCGCCCGCTACGGTGAGCAGTTCTTC,CASSVAGGGARYGEQFF
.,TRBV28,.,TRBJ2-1,TGTGCCAGCAGTTTCGCAGTCAATGAGCAGTTCTTC,CASSFAVNEQFF
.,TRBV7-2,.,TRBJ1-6,TGTGCCAGCAGCTTTATCGCCGGGGGAAATTCACCCCTCCACTTT,CASSFIAGGNSPLHF
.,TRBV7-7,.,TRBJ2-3,TGTGCCAGCAGCTTATGTCCTAGCAATGTCAGGGATACGCAGTATTTT,CASSLCPSNVRDTQYF
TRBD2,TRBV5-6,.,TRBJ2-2,TGTGCCAGCAGCTCGACTAGCGGGTTGATGTGGTCATACACCGGGGAGCTGTTTTTT,CASSSTSGLMWSYTGELFF
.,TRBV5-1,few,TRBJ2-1,TGCGCCAGCAGCTTGGGCGGATCCTACAATGAGCAGTTCTTC,CASSLGGSYNEQFF
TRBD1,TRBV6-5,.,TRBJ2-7,TGTGCCAGCTCCCCGTCGACAGGGACATACGAGCAGTACTTC,CASSPSTGTYEQYF
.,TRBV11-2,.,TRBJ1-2,TGTGCCAGCAGCTTACATCCAGGGGTTGGCTATGGCTACACCTTC,CASSLHPGVGYGYTF
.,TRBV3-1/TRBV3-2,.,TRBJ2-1,TGTGCCAGCAGCCAGGGCCGGTACAATGAGCAGTTCTTC,CASSQGRYNEQFF
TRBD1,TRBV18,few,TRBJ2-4,TGTGCCAGCTCACTACGGACAGGCGAACTAAACATTCAGTACTTC,CASSLRTGELNIQYF
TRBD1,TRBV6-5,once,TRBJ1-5,TGTGCCAGCAAGACAATACAGGCGCAGGGGGCCCAGCATTTT,CASKTIQAQGAQHF
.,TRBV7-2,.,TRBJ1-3,TGTGCCAGCAGCCTAGGGCCGATGAGGGTGGTTTCTGGAAACACCATATATTTT,CASSLGPMRVVSGNTIYF
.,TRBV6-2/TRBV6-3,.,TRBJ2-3,TGTGCCAGCAGTTACGCATTAGCGGGCACAGATACGCAGTATTTT,CASSYALAGTDTQYF